Each of the 14 T cell receptor beta chains below was sequenced from the same sample in a study of OX40 agonist ivuxolimab in advanced cancers. Library construction relied on the immunoSEQ multiplex PCR assay. The source is immuneACCESS, and TCRdb retained only in-frame sequences with V and J called. Part of the clones is not carried over; for the studies checked, unresolved V genes explain less than half of this, and the remainder is unexplained. This sample gives tens of thousands of clones in total; roughly 82% of them show up just once. 5% of the sample comes from the top ten. The sample was CD4+ or CD8+ T cells sorted from blood, taken in a trial of the OX40 agonist ivuxolimab. The receptors shown here come from an adult with an advanced solid tumor such as melanoma, head and neck, liver or kidney cancer.

A few counts support this clone. At the DNA level, this CDR3 is encoded by other sequences in the same sample as well. The chain's CDR3 is CASSRSGNYEQYF. CDR3 sequence (DNA): TGTGCCAGCAGCCGTAGCGGGAACTACGAGCAGTACTTC. The rearrangement links TRBV14 to TRBJ2-7; 8 bases agree with TRBD2. The CDR3 is made up of 13 amino acids. V was clipped by 4 bases and J by 3 bases; unmatched bases: 2. Looked up from germline, CDR1 is SGHDN and CDR2 is FVKESK.

This clone appeared a single time. The same CDR3 can be traced to other DNA sequences in this sample. This rearrangement joins TRBV5-1 to TRBJ1-4, with 9 nucleotides matching TRBD1. J lost 5 bases, V lost 0 bases, and 2 bases had no gene match. The CDR3 length is 15 residues. CDR1 is SGHRS, CDR2 YFSETQ, per germline. As DNA, the CDR3 is TGCGCCAGCAGCTTGGCCGGGACAGGGAATGAAAAACTGTTTTTT. This encodes CASSLAGTGNEKLFF.

The chain recombines TRBV27 with TRBJ2-4; 7 bases are a match to TRBD1. V was clipped by 7 bases and J by 6 bases; unmatched bases: 9. The CDR3 has 14 residues. Germline V gene lookup returns CDR1 MNHEY and CDR2 SMNVEV (reference sequence). CDR3 sequence reads: CASNAGTDLNIQYF. Written as DNA, the CDR3 is TGTGCCAGCAACGCCGGGACAGACCTAAACATTCAGTACTTC.

V gene TRBV11-1 combines with J gene TRBJ1-1; D is possibly TRBD1 (5 bases). Trimming stripped 2 bases from V and 11 bases from J, with 12 bases between. Germline V gene lookup returns CDR1 SGHAT and CDR2 FQDESV (reference sequence). The CDR3 loop spans 12 amino acids. The CDR3 loop reads CASSLPGTAAFF. CDR3 DNA: TGTGCCAGCAGCTTACCCGGGACGGCGGCTTTCTTT.

This clone occurred once. This chain uses TRBV6-1 with TRBJ2-5; D remains unclear. The CDR3 length is 15 residues. The germline V and J ends were trimmed by 5 bases and 1 base, with 14 bases remaining between them. The germline V gene encodes CDR1 MNHNS and CDR2 SASEGT. CDR3 in DNA: TGTGCCAGCAGTACAAGTCTATCACTCCAAGAGACCCAGTACTTC. This codes for CASSTSLSLQETQYF.

This clone occurred a few times. This chain links TRBV27 with TRBJ1-4; D not resolved. This CDR3 region has 13 residues. V was clipped by 8 bases and J by 8 bases, with 15 bases between them. Germline CDR1 is MNHEY and CDR2 is SMNVEV (reference sequence). DNA for the CDR3: TGTGCCAGCGGATCCCTAGCGGGGGAAAAACTGTTTTTT. It codes for CASGSLAGEKLFF.

The rearrangement joins TRBV2 to TRBJ2-2; 8 positions agree with TRBD1. Germline lookup yields CDR1 SNHLY and CDR2 FYNNEI. The trim removed 6 bases at V and 6 bases at J, leaving 6 bases unmatched. CDR3 length: 14 residues. The DNA of the CDR3 is TGTGCCAGCAGGGACAGGGTTGGGTCCGGGGAGCTGTTTTTT. This sequence encodes CASRDRVGSGELFF. Full variable domain (remainder filled in from reference TRBV2 and TRBJ2-2): EPEVTQTPSHQVTQMGQEVILRCVPISNHLYFYWYRQILGQKVEFLVSFYNNEISEKSEIFDDQFSVERPDGSNFTLKIRSTKLEDSAMYFCASRDRVGSGELFFGEGSRLTVL.

J is TRBJ2-3 and V is TRBV2; D is possibly TRBD1 (5 bases). The CDR3 length is 14 residues. Germline CDR1 SNHLY, CDR2 FYNNEI. V lost 0 bases and J 8 bases, leaving 12 bases between the germline ends. CDR3 sequence: CASSEALGRGTQYF. The CDR3, as DNA: TGTGCCAGCAGTGAAGCGCTGGGGCGTGGTACGCAGTATTTT.

This clone has only a few counts. The rearrangement links TRBV5-1 to TRBJ2-7; 9 bases are shared with TRBD1. The CDR3 length is 16 residues. In germline, CDR1 is SGHRS, CDR2 YFSETQ. Trimming took 4 bases from V and 7 from J; bases not matched to a gene: 15. The CDR3 DNA is TGCGCCAGCAGCGAAAACCCGGGACAGGGTCTGCGGGAGCAGTACTTC. Its protein product is CASSENPGQGLREQYF.

This chain connects TRBV7-9 to TRBJ2-2; 8 nucleotides align to TRBD1. Trimming cost V 4 bases and J 4 bases; bases outside gene matches: 14. Germline V gives CDR1 SEHNR, CDR2 FQNEAQ (reference sequence). The CDR3 has 18 residues. The CDR3 DNA is TGTGCCAGCAGCTCGCGAGGCAGGGGGCGAGTCGGCACCGGGGAGCTGTTTTTT. Translated, it gives CASSSRGRGRVGTGELFF.

The chain combines TRBV7-9 with TRBJ2-1; 7 nucleotides align to TRBD2. Germline-derived CDR1 and CDR2 are SEHNR and FQNEAQ (reference sequence). The trim removed 3 bases at V and 1 base at J, leaving 3 bases unmatched. The CDR3 is 15 amino acids. The CDR3 DNA is TGTGCCAGCAGCTTCCGCGGGAGTTCCTACAATGAGCAGTTCTTC. Its translation: CASSFRGSSYNEQFF.

The gene calls are TRBV21-1 and TRBJ2-3. TRBV21-1 counts as a pseudogene. CDR3 length: 15 residues. CDR3 sequence (DNA): TGTGCCAGCAGCCAATGTCTGGGAAGACCAGATACGCAGTATTTT. Its protein is CASSQCLGRPDTQYF.

V usage is TRBV6-1 and J usage is TRBJ2-7; D unclear. The CDR3 totals 14 residues. V dropped 6 bases and J dropped 2 bases, with 14 bases sitting between them. Germline CDR1 reads MNHNS; CDR2 reads SASEGT. The chain's CDR3 is CASRLSSMPYEQYF. As DNA, the CDR3 is TGTGCCAGCAGGCTTTCCAGCATGCCCTACGAGCAGTACTTC.

V is TRBV7-3 and J is TRBJ2-1, with 10 bases lining up with TRBD1. CDR1 SGHTA and CDR2 FQGTGA come from the germline V gene. Unmatched junction bases numbered 8, after V lost 6 bases and J lost 0 bases. The CDR3 runs to 17 residues. CDR3 in DNA: TGTGCCAGCAGTCGACAGGGGGCCAGAGGCTCCTACAATGAGCAGTTCTTC. Encoded protein: CASSRQGARGSYNEQFF.